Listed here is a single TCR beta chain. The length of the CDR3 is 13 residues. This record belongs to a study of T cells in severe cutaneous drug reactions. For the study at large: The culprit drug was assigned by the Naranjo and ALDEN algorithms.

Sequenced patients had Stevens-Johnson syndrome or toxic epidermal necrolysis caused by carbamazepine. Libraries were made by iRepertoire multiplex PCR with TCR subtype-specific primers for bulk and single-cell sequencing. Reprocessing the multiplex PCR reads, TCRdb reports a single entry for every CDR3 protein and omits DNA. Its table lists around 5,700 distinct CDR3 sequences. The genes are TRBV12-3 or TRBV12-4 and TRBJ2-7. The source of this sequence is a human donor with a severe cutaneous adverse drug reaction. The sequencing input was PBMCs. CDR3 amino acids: CASSLAENYEQYF.